This T cell receptor (beta chain) was captured by sequencing in a study of CD8 T cells in ankylosing spondylitis. The study, taken as a whole, reports: A subset of motif variants has previously been described in the synovial fluid and blood of reactive arthritis.

The CDR3 loop spans 13 amino acids. Trimming cost V 10 bases and J 3 bases, with 15 bases left between them. Germline lookup yields CDR1 ENHRY and CDR2 SYGVKD. Concerning this clonotype itself: Antigen unknown.

Using its own MiXCR run on the 5' RACE reads, TCRdb lists one record per CDR3 protein. The sample consists of about 140,000 distinct CDR3 sequences, approximately 8.4% of them appearing once. Sequenced material: synovial fluid, either unsorted or a sorted T cell fraction (not recorded which). The sequence derives from a male donor with ankylosing spondylitis. The rearrangement links TRBV10-3 to TRBJ1-1; D is possibly TRBD1 (6 bases). In DNA, the CDR3 is TGTGCCACCCGATACAGGGATGACACTGAAGCTTTCTTT. Translating gives CATRYRDDTEAFF.